These 17 T cell receptor beta chains came from one sample sequenced in a study of identifying expanded T cells in peripheral blood. Profiled with immunoSEQ multiplex PCR; TCRdb holds only in-frame clones, not every one. The table shows about 100,000 clones, with approximately 88% occurring only once. Input material: blood. These receptors were collected from a person aged 18 to 70 in good health.

The chain joins TRBV6-5 to TRBJ2-2; D is perhaps TRBD2 (7 bases). The CDR3 runs to 13 residues. CDR1 is MNHEY and CDR2 is SVGAGI in the germline V gene. Trimming removed 6 bases from V and 6 bases from J, with 11 bases in between. The CDR3 loop is CASREGGAGELFF. CDR3 sequence (DNA): TGTGCCAGCAGAGAGGGGGGGGCCGGGGAGCTGTTTTTT.

The DNA for the CDR3 is TGTGCCTGGGGAATAGCGGGGCTAAGCTCCTACAATGAGCAGTTCTTC. It encodes CAWGIAGLSSYNEQFF. This chain joins TRBV30 and TRBJ2-1; TRBD2 aligns across 8 bases. Germline lookup yields CDR1 GTSNPN and CDR2 SVGIG (reference sequence). This CDR3 has 16 residues. J gave up 0 bases and V 5 bases, and 9 bases lay outside the gene matches.

The rearrangement uses TRBV11-2 and TRBJ1-1; D unclear. The CDR3 covers 14 residues. The germline V gene has CDR1 SGHAT and CDR2 FQNNGV. V lost 1 base and J 7 bases, leaving 13 bases between the germline ends. The CDR3 sequence is CASSLGVRAGEAFF. CDR3 sequence (DNA): TGTGCCAGCAGCTTAGGAGTCCGGGCCGGTGAAGCTTTCTTT.

The chain carries TRBV19 and TRBJ2-1; 12 bases map to TRBD2. Trimming at V came to 7 bases and at J to 7 bases, leaving 14 bases not matched to a gene. The CDR3 runs 17 residues. CDR1 is LNHDA, CDR2 SQIVND, per germline (reference sequence). CDR3 bases: TGTGCCAGTACCGTACTAGCGGGGGGTACCACTAGGAATGAGCAGTTCTTC. It codes for CASTVLAGGTTRNEQFF.

The chain has TRBV19 and TRBJ1-5, with 8 bases lining up with TRBD1. This CDR3 region has 15 residues. J was trimmed by 4 bases and V by 7 bases; bases with no gene match: 9. Germline V gene lookup returns CDR1 LNHDA and CDR2 SQIVND (reference sequence). CDR3 loop: CASTERTGLNQPQHF. CDR3 bases: TGTGCCAGTACTGAACGGACAGGGCTAAATCAGCCCCAGCATTTT.

Only a few counts were recorded for this clone. This sequence joins TRBV25-1 and TRBJ1-6; D is undetermined. The length of the CDR3 is 13 residues. Germline V gene sequence: CDR1 MGHDK, CDR2 SYGVNS. Between the trimmed V and J ends, which lost 7 bases and 7 bases, there was a span of 11 bases. The CDR3 is CASTSYQNSPLHF. CDR3 coding DNA: TGTGCCAGCACCAGTTACCAGAATTCACCCCTCCACTTT. The full variable domain, in which reference TRBV25-1 and TRBJ1-6 provide the parts outside the CDR3, is EADIYQTPRYLVIGTGKKITLECSQTMGHDKMYWYQQDPGMELHLIHYSYGVNSTEKGDLSSESTVSRIRTEHFPLTLESARPSHTSQYLCASTSYQNSPLHFGNGTRLTVT.

The chain uses TRBV7-9 and TRBJ2-1; maybe TRBD2 (6 bases). V was shortened by 1 base and J by 4 bases, with 20 bases between the two germline ends. The CDR3 has 18 amino acids. Germline lookup yields CDR1 SEHNR and CDR2 FQNEAQ (reference sequence). The CDR3 reads CASSLDHYDGGWYNEQFF. The CDR3 bases are TGTGCCAGCAGCTTAGACCATTACGACGGGGGTTGGTACAATGAGCAGTTCTTC.

The chain carries TRBV7-9 and TRBJ1-2, with D uncertain. Germline CDR1 reads SEHNR; CDR2 reads FQNEAQ (reference sequence). V was clipped by 5 bases and J by 4 bases, with 14 bases between them. This CDR3 is built from 14 residues. The CDR3 protein is CASSPTIRTYGYTF. The CDR3 DNA sequence: TGTGCCAGCAGCCCAACGATAAGGACCTATGGCTACACCTTC.

This rearrangement joins TRBV18 to TRBJ1-5; D is possibly TRBD1 (5 bases). Per the germline V gene, CDR1 is KGHSH and CDR2 is LQKENI. This CDR3 contains 14 residues. The germline V and J ends were trimmed by 3 bases and 4 bases, with 10 bases remaining between them. CDR3 amino acids: CASSPRDSNQPQHF. The CDR3, as DNA: TGTGCCAGCTCACCCCGGGACTCGAATCAGCCCCAGCATTTT.

The chain uses TRBV7-9 and TRBJ1-5, with 7 bases that match TRBD1. The germline gives CDR1 SEHNR, CDR2 FQNEAQ (reference sequence). The CDR3 totals 15 residues. The V gene end was trimmed by 0 bases and the J gene end by 6 bases; junction bases not matched to a gene: 5. The CDR3 here is CASSLAGQAAQPQHF. Written as DNA, the CDR3 is TGTGCCAGCAGCTTAGCAGGACAGGCAGCTCAGCCCCAGCATTTT.

This clone was seen more than once but under ten times. The chain uses TRBV28 and TRBJ1-2, with a possible D match to TRBD1 (6 bases). Germline loops: CDR1 MDHEN, CDR2 SYDVKM. The V end lost 5 bases, the J end lost 3 bases, and 13 bases lay between the germline ends. The CDR3 sequence is 14 residues long. The CDR3 protein is CASSVTGTHYGYTF. The CDR3 DNA reads TGTGCCAGCAGTGTAACCGGGACACACTATGGCTACACCTTC.

The chain joins TRBV5-5 to TRBJ2-7; perhaps D is TRBD1 or TRBD2 (5 bases each). CDR3 size: 14 residues. Germline loops: CDR1 SGHKS, CDR2 YYEKEE (reference sequence). Trimming left V 1 base short and J 1 base short, with 9 bases between. The CDR3 nucleotides are TGTGCCAGCAGCTTGTGGGGACCATCCTACGAGCAGTACTTC. As protein: CASSLWGPSYEQYF.

The genes are TRBV11-2 and TRBJ2-7, with 9 nucleotides matching TRBD1. Germline assignment: CDR1 SGHAT and CDR2 FQNNGV. The CDR3 contains 16 residues. After removal of 5 bases from V and 6 bases from J, the junction contained 14 bases not matched to a gene. Here the CDR3 DNA reads TGTGCCAGCAGCGCCCGGAGGGGACAGGGAGGGGGCGAGCAGTACTTC. Its translation: CASSARRGQGGGEQYF.

This clone showed up just a few times. The V gene is TRBV7-6, the J gene TRBJ2-5; D unclear. This CDR3 is built from 13 residues. Trimming removed 3 bases at V and 3 bases at J, with 8 bases between. The V gene's germline CDR1 is SGHVS and CDR2 FNYEAQ. DNA for the CDR3: TGTGCCAGCAGCTTCCGGGCCGAAGAGACCCAGTACTTC. This sequence encodes CASSFRAEETQYF. The complete variable domain, with remaining parts taken from reference TRBV7-6 and TRBJ2-5, reads GAGVSQSPRYKVTKRGQDVALRCDPISGHVSLYWYRQALGQGPEFLTYFNYEAQQDKSGLPNDRFSAERPEGSISTLTIQRTEQRDSAMYRCASSFRAEETQYFGPGTRLLVL.

The chain uses TRBV5-1 and TRBJ1-1; no firm D call. The CDR3 sequence is 15 residues long. Germline V gene sequence: CDR1 SGHRS, CDR2 YFSETQ. Trimming left V 1 base short and J 1 base short, with 11 bases between. CDR3 amino acids: CASSLFADGNTEAFF. The CDR3 bases are TGCGCCAGCAGCTTGTTCGCGGATGGGAACACTGAAGCTTTCTTT.

The rearrangement joins TRBV18 to TRBJ1-4; D not resolved. Deletions cut 3 bases from V and 0 bases from J, with 11 bases between. The CDR3 consists of 16 residues. Germline V gene sequence: CDR1 KGHSH, CDR2 LQKENI. The CDR3 sequence: CASSPRVEATNEKLFF. In DNA form, the CDR3 reads TGTGCCAGCTCACCCCGGGTGGAGGCAACTAATGAAAAACTGTTTTTT.

J is TRBJ1-3 and V is TRBV7-9; D call uncertain. The germline gives CDR1 SEHNR, CDR2 FQNEAQ (reference sequence). This CDR3 is built from 14 residues. Trimming removed 3 bases at V and 0 bases at J, with 6 bases between. The CDR3 coding sequence is TGTGCCAGCAGCTTTAGCATCTCTGGAAACACCATATATTTT. Residues: CASSFSISGNTIYF.